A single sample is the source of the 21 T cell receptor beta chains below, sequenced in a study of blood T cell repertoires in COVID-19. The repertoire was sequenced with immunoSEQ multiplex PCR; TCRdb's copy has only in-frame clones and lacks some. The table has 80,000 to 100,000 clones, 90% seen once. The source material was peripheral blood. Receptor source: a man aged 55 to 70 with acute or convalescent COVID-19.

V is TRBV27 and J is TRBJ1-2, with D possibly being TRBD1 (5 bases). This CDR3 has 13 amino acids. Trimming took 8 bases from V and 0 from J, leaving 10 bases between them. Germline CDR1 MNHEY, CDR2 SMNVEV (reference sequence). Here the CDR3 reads CASWRGTNYGYTF. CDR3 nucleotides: TGTGCCAGCTGGAGGGGCACTAACTATGGCTACACCTTC.

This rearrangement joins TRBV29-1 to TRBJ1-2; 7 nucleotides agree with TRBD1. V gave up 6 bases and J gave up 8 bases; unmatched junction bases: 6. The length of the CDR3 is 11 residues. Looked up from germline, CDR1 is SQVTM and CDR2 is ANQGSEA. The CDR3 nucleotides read TGCAGCGTGTATGACAGGGACGGCTACACCTTC. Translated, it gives CSVYDRDGYTF.

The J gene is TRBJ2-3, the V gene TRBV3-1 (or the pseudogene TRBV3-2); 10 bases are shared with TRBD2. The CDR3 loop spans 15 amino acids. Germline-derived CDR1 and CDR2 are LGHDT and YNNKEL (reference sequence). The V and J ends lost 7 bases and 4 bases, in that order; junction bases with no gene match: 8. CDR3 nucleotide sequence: TGTGCCAGCACACTAGGGACTAGCGCCGCAGATACGCAGTATTTT. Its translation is CASTLGTSAADTQYF.

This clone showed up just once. The CDR3 coding sequence is TGTGCCAGCAGCGCCGACAGGGGACGCGATACGCAGTATTTT. It translates to CASSADRGRDTQYF. The rearrangement links TRBV7-2 to TRBJ2-3; 8 positions match TRBD1. The germline V gene encodes CDR1 SGHTA and CDR2 FQGNSA. J was trimmed by 6 bases and V by 5 bases; bases with no gene match: 7. The CDR3 runs 14 residues. Drawing the rest from reference TRBV7-2 and TRBJ2-3, the complete variable domain is GAGVSQSPSNKVTEKGKDVELRCDPISGHTALYWYRQSLGQGLEFLIYFQGNSAPDKSGLPSDRFSAERTGGSVSTLTIQRTQQEDSAVYLCASSADRGRDTQYFGPGTRLTVL.

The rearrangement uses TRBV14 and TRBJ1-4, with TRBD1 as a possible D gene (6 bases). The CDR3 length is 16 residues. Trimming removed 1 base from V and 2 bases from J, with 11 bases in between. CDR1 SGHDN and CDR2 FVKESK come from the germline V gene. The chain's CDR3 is CASSQGGQFTNEKLFF. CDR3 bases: TGTGCCAGCAGCCAAGGCGGACAGTTTACTAATGAAAAACTGTTTTTT.

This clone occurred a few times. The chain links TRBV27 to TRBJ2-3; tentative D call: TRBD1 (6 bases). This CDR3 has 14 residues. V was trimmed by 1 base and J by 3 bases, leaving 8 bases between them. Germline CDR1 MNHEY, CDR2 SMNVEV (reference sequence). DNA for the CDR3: TGTGCCAGCAGTTTATGGCAGGGGACAGATACGCAGTATTTT. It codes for CASSLWQGTDTQYF.

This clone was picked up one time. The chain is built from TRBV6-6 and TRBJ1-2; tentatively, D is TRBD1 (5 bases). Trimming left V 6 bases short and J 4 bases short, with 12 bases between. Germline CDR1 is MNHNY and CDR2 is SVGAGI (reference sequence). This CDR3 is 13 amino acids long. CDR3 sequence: CASREQALYGYTF. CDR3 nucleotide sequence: TGTGCCAGCAGGGAACAGGCCCTCTATGGCTACACCTTC.

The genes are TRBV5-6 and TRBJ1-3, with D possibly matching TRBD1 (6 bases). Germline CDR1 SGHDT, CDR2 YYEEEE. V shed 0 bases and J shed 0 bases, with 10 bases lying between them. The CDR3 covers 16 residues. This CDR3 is CASSLGPGVSGNTIYF. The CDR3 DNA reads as TGTGCCAGCAGCTTGGGGCCAGGGGTCTCTGGAAACACCATATATTTT.

CDR3 amino acids: CASSFTGDQPQHF. CDR3 bases: TGTGCCAGCAGCTTTACCGGGGATCAGCCCCAGCATTTT. The V and J genes are TRBV7-6 and TRBJ1-5, with D unresolved. The CDR3 covers 13 residues. Germline V CDR1 and CDR2: SGHVS, FNYEAQ. V gave up 3 bases and J gave up 5 bases, with 8 bases separating them.

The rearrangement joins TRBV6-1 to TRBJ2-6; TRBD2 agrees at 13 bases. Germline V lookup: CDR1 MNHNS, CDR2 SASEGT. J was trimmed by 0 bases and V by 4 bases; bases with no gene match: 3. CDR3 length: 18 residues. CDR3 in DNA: TGTGCCAGCAGTGGTGGACTAGCGGGGGACTCTGGGGCCAACGTCCTGACTTTC. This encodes CASSGGLAGDSGANVLTF.

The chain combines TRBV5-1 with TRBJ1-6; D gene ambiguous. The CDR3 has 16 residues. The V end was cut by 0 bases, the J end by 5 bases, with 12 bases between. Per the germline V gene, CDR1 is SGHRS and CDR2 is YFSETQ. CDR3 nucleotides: TGCGCCAGCAGCTTGGGTAGAGGGAGAAATAATTCACCCCTCCACTTT. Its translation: CASSLGRGRNNSPLHF.

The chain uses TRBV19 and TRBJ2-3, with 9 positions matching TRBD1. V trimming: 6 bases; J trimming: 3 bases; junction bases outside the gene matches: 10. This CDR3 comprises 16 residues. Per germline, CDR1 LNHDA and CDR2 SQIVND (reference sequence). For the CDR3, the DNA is TGTGCCAGTAGCCTTGGGACAGGGAAGACTACAGATACGCAGTATTTT. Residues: CASSLGTGKTTDTQYF. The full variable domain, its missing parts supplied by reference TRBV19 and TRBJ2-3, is DGGITQSPKYLFRKEGQNVTLSCEQNLNHDAMYWYRQDPGQGLRLIYYSQIVNDFQKGDIAEGYSVSREKKESFPLTVTSAQKNPTAFYLCASSLGTGKTTDTQYFGPGTRLTVL.

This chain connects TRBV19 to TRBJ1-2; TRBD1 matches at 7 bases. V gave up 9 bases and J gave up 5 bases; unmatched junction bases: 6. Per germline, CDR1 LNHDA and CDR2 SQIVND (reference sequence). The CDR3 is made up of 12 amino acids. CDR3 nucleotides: TGTGCCAGCAAAGGGACAGCATATGGCTACACCTTC. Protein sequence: CASKGTAYGYTF.

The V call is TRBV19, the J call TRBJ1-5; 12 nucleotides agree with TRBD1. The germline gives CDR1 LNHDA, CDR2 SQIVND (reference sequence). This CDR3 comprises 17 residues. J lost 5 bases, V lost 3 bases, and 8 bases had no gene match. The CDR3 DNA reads TGTGCCAGTAGTATTCGTCCCGGGACAGGGGGCCATCAGCCCCAGCATTTT. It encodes CASSIRPGTGGHQPQHF.

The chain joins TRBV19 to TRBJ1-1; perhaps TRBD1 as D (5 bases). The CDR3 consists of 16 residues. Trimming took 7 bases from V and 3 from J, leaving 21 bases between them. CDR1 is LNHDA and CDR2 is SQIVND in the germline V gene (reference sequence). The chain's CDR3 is CASKEHPTPGDTEAFF. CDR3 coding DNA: TGTGCCAGTAAAGAGCACCCTACGCCGGGGGACACTGAAGCTTTCTTT.

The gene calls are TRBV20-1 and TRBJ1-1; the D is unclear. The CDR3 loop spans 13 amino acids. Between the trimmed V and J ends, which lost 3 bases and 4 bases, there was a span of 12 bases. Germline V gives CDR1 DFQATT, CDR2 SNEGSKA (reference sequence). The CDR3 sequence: CSASRESSTEAFF. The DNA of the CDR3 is TGCAGTGCTAGTCGGGAAAGCAGCACTGAAGCTTTCTTT.

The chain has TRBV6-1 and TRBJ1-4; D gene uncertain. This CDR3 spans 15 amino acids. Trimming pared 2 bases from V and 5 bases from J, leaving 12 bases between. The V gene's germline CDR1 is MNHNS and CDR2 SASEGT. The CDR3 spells CASSERLSRNEKLFF. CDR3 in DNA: TGTGCCAGCAGTGAAAGACTCTCGAGGAATGAAAAACTGTTTTTT.

CDR3 nucleotides: TGTGCCAGCAGCCCCTCCCAGGCCACTGAAGCTTTCTTT. The encoded protein is CASSPSQATEAFF. The chain recombines TRBV6-5 with TRBJ1-1; D is unresolved. Germline lookup yields CDR1 MNHEY and CDR2 SVGAGI. V shed 6 bases and J shed 4 bases, with 12 bases lying between them. This CDR3 comprises 13 residues.

CDR3 sequence: CASSLLGSHNEQFF. In DNA form, the CDR3 reads TGTGCCAGCAGCTTACTTGGCTCGCACAATGAGCAGTTCTTC. The J gene is TRBJ2-1, the V gene TRBV7-9; no clear D. Per germline, CDR1 SEHNR and CDR2 FQNEAQ (reference sequence). V lost 2 bases and J 5 bases, leaving 10 bases between the germline ends. The CDR3 loop spans 14 amino acids.

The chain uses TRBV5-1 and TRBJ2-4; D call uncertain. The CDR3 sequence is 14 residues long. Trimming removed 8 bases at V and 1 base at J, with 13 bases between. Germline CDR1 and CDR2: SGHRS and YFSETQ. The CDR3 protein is CARLCGSAKNIQYF. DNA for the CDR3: TGCGCCAGGTTATGTGGCTCGGCCAAAAACATTCAGTACTTC. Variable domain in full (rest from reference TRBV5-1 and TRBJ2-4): KAGVTQTPRYLIKTRGQQVTLSCSPISGHRSVSWYQQTPGQGLQFLFEYFSETQRNKGNFPGRFSGRQFSNSRSEMNVSTLELGDSALYLCARLCGSAKNIQYFGAGTRLSVL.

CDR3 region: CATSRRPNGENEQFF. CDR3 coding DNA: TGTGCCACCAGCAGGCGCCCGAACGGGGAAAATGAGCAGTTCTTC. This chain links TRBV15 with TRBJ2-1, with D perhaps TRBD2 (5 bases). Germline V lookup: CDR1 LNHNV, CDR2 YYDKDF (reference sequence). V lost 3 bases to trimming and J lost 7 bases, with 16 bases between them. The CDR3 extends over 15 amino acids. Looking up the rest from reference TRBV15 and TRBJ2-1 gives the full variable domain: DAMVIQNPRYQVTQFGKPVTLSCSQTLNHNVMYWYQQKSSQAPKLLFHYYDKDFNNEADTPDNFQSRRPNTSFCFLDIRSPGLGDTAMYLCATSRRPNGENEQFFGPGTRLTVL.